Shown below are 27 T cell receptor beta chains from a single sample sequenced in a study of blood T cell repertoires in COVID-19. Produced via immunoSEQ multiplex PCR; TCRdb's table is partial and in-frame only. The profile shows 300,000 to 350,000 clones, approximately 90% of them singletons. Specimen: peripheral blood. These receptors originate from a young man with active or convalescent COVID-19.

CDR3 DNA sequence: TGTGCCAGCAGGAAGAGCTCGGGGAGGCCCCAGCATTTT. This encodes CASRKSSGRPQHF. This chain joins TRBV28 and TRBJ1-5; D gene ambiguous. Trimming cost V 6 bases and J 9 bases, with 15 bases left between them. Germline lookup yields CDR1 MDHEN and CDR2 SYDVKM. The CDR3 spans 13 residues.

This chain joins TRBV5-1 and TRBJ1-1; the D is unclear. The CDR3 contains 11 residues. V was trimmed by 4 bases and J by 2 bases, leaving 3 bases between them. The V gene's germline CDR1 is SGHRS and CDR2 YFSETQ. Written as DNA, the CDR3 is TGCGCCAGCAGCCTAAACACTGAAGCTTTCTTT. It translates to CASSLNTEAFF.

The chain couples TRBV3-1 (or the pseudogene TRBV3-2) to TRBJ2-1, with 8 bases that match TRBD1. Germline CDR1 is LGHDT and CDR2 is YNNKEL (reference sequence). CDR3 length equals 16 residues. The ends lost 10 bases at V and 5 bases at J; junction bases unmatched: 16. The CDR3 here is CATPPPGQGKNNEQFF. CDR3 nucleotides: TGTGCCACCCCGCCCCCTGGACAGGGTAAGAACAATGAGCAGTTCTTC.

This chain links TRBV5-6 with TRBJ2-7, with a tentative D call TRBD2 (6 bases). In germline, CDR1 is SGHDT, CDR2 YYEEEE. With 3 bases removed from V and 2 bases from J, the gap between germline ends came to 9 bases. The length of the CDR3 is 13 residues. CDR3 DNA sequence: TGTGCCAGCAGCTCCGGCGGGACCTACGAGCAGTACTTC. Amino acid sequence: CASSSGGTYEQYF.

The rearrangement uses TRBV10-3 and TRBJ2-6; TRBD1 is a possible D gene (6 bases). Germline V gene sequence: CDR1 ENHRY, CDR2 SYGVKD. V lost 3 bases and J lost 0, with 12 bases in between. The CDR3 runs 17 residues. CDR3 bases: TGTGCCATCAGTGACCCGACAGGCATCTCTGGGGCCAACGTCCTGACTTTC. Translating it yields CAISDPTGISGANVLTF.

The chain recombines TRBV10-2 with TRBJ2-7; 10 bases agree with TRBD2. V was clipped by 6 bases and J by 1 base; unmatched bases: 0. CDR3 length: 13 amino acids. CDR1 WSHSY and CDR2 SAAADI come from the germline V gene. CDR3 sequence: CASRTSGSYEQYF. CDR3 sequence (DNA): TGCGCCAGCAGGACTAGCGGGTCCTACGAGCAGTACTTC.

The chain joins TRBV7-9 to TRBJ2-1, with TRBD2 matching 11 bases. There are 14 residues in the CDR3. V lost 5 bases to trimming and J lost 5 bases; unmatched junction nucleotides: 2. Germline-derived CDR1 and CDR2 are SEHNR and FQNEAQ (reference sequence). Here the CDR3 DNA reads TGTGCCAGCAGCGCTAGCGGGGGGAACAATGAGCAGTTCTTC. Translation gives CASSASGGNNEQFF.

Points on this clone: Other DNA sequences in the sample encode the same CDR3. The J gene is TRBJ2-5, the V gene TRBV18; D is ambiguous. CDR1 is KGHSH, CDR2 LQKENI, per germline. CDR3 length: 12 amino acids. V was shortened by 5 bases and J by 1 base, with 5 bases between the two germline ends. The CDR3 bases are TGTGCCAGCTCAGACTCCCAAGAGACCCAGTACTTC. Amino acids: CASSDSQETQYF.

The gene calls are TRBV6-5 and TRBJ2-1, with D maybe TRBD1 (6 bases). Trimming took 6 bases from V and 6 from J, leaving 15 bases between them. Looked up from germline, CDR1 is MNHEY and CDR2 is SVGAGI. The CDR3 has 14 amino acids. In DNA form, the CDR3 reads TGTGCCAGCAGAGGGGGTGGGACGAGCAATGAGCAGTTCTTC. As protein: CASRGGGTSNEQFF.

This rearrangement joins TRBV5-5 to TRBJ2-7, with 11 bases lining up with TRBD2. CDR3 length: 17 residues. Germline assignment: CDR1 SGHKS and CDR2 YYEKEE (reference sequence). V shed 3 bases, J shed 0 bases, and the junction held 8 bases outside the gene matches. This CDR3 reads CASSSTSGRGSSYEQYF. CDR3 bases: TGTGCCAGCAGCTCTACTAGCGGGAGAGGTAGCTCCTACGAGCAGTACTTC. Drawing the rest from reference TRBV5-5 and TRBJ2-7, the complete variable domain is DAGVTQSPTHLIKTRGQQVTLRCSPISGHKSVSWYQQVLGQGPQFIFQYYEKEERGRGNFPDRFSARQFPNYSSELNVNALLLGDSALYLCASSSTSGRGSSYEQYFGPGTRLTVT.

This clone showed up just once. V is TRBV4-3 and J is TRBJ1-1, with D perhaps TRBD1 (5 bases). Trimming took off 2 bases at V and 0 bases at J, with 10 bases between the two ends. Per the germline V gene, CDR1 is LGHNA and CDR2 is YSLEER. The CDR3 is 15 amino acids. CDR3 sequence reads: CASSQNGQMNTEAFF. CDR3 sequence (DNA): TGCGCCAGCAGCCAAAACGGACAAATGAACACTGAAGCTTTCTTT.

The J gene is TRBJ2-1, the V gene TRBV28; weak D call: TRBD1 (6 bases). CDR1 is MDHEN and CDR2 is SYDVKM in the germline V gene. CDR3 length: 16 residues. Trimming cost V 1 base and J 10 bases, with 20 bases left between them. This CDR3 is CASSLLGAPKKAEQFF. For the CDR3, the DNA is TGTGCCAGCAGTTTATTGGGGGCCCCGAAAAAGGCGGAGCAGTTCTTC.

This clone was seen more than once but under ten times. This chain joins TRBV10-3 and TRBJ2-5, with a weak D call TRBD1 (5 bases). Per germline, CDR1 ENHRY and CDR2 SYGVKD. The CDR3 runs to 16 residues. Trimming removed 0 bases at V and 3 bases at J, with 14 bases between. CDR3 bases: TGTGCCATCAGTGAGTCGAATCCTGGACACAAAGAGACCCAGTACTTC. Translating gives CAISESNPGHKETQYF.

This clone has a single count. The chain joins TRBV15 to TRBJ1-5; TRBD1 might be the D (5 bases). The V end lost 4 bases, the J end lost 4 bases, and 8 bases lay between the germline ends. Germline V CDR1 and CDR2: LNHNV, YYDKDF (reference sequence). The CDR3 loop spans 13 amino acids. This CDR3 is CATSTGFNQPQHF. In DNA, the CDR3 is TGTGCCACCAGCACAGGGTTTAATCAGCCCCAGCATTTT.

This clone has ten or more counts. The chain carries TRBV5-6 and TRBJ2-1, with D possibly matching TRBD1 (6 bases). This CDR3 spans 14 amino acids. CDR1 is SGHDT and CDR2 is YYEEEE in the germline V gene. V dropped 1 base and J dropped 9 bases, with 14 bases sitting between them. The CDR3 spells CASSLYTGFGEQFF. CDR3 sequence (DNA): TGTGCCAGCAGCTTGTATACAGGGTTCGGTGAGCAGTTCTTC.

J is TRBJ2-7 and V is TRBV29-1; D not resolved. The CDR3 spans 13 residues. The V and J ends lost 6 bases and 0 bases respectively, with 12 bases between them. Germline CDR1 is SQVTM and CDR2 is ANQGSEA. In nucleotides, the CDR3 is TGCAGCGTGGGTGGCGGTATCTCCTACGAGCAGTACTTC. It is translated as CSVGGGISYEQYF.

This sequence joins TRBV5-6 and TRBJ1-1; D gene ambiguous. Germline V CDR1 and CDR2: SGHDT, YYEEEE. The V end lost 0 bases, the J end lost 0 bases, and 6 bases lay between the germline ends. CDR3 length: 14 amino acids. CDR3 nucleotide sequence: TGTGCCAGCAGCTTGGCTACGATGAACACTGAAGCTTTCTTT. It translates to CASSLATMNTEAFF.

The DNA of the CDR3 is TGTGCCACCAGCAGAGGCAGGGGGCGAGATCAGCCCCAGCATTTT. Protein: CATSRGRGRDQPQHF. The chain employs TRBV15 and TRBJ1-5; 8 bases align to TRBD1. Germline V gene sequence: CDR1 LNHNV, CDR2 YYDKDF (reference sequence). V trimming: 1 base; J trimming: 5 bases; junction bases outside the gene matches: 4. This CDR3 comprises 15 residues.

This rearrangement joins TRBV14 to TRBJ1-1; D possibly corresponds to TRBD1 (5 bases). Trimming shortened V by 5 bases and J by 7 bases, and 11 bases separated the two germline ends. The V gene's germline CDR1 is SGHDN and CDR2 FVKESK. This CDR3 contains 12 residues. CDR3 bases: TGTGCCAGCAGCTCTCAGGGTCTTGAAGCTTTCTTT. Protein: CASSSQGLEAFF.

The chain recombines TRBV18 with TRBJ2-3; a weak D match, TRBD2 (6 bases). Germline V gene sequence: CDR1 KGHSH, CDR2 LQKENI. V shed 2 bases and J shed 6 bases, with 15 bases lying between them. This CDR3 is 15 amino acids long. The CDR3 spells CASSPFGGWMDTQYF. The CDR3 region has the DNA TGTGCCAGCTCACCATTCGGGGGTTGGATGGATACGCAGTATTTT.

The genes are TRBV5-1 and TRBJ2-2; 7 bases match TRBD1. This CDR3 has 15 amino acids. Germline V gene data show CDR1 as SGHRS and CDR2 as YFSETQ. The ends lost 4 bases at V and 6 bases at J; junction bases unmatched: 9. This CDR3 reads CASSPRSGGSGELFF. As DNA, the CDR3 is TGCGCCAGCAGCCCCCGTTCAGGGGGTTCCGGGGAGCTGTTTTTT.

The chain has TRBV2 and TRBJ2-4, with no clear D. Germline loops: CDR1 SNHLY, CDR2 FYNNEI. Trimming took off 4 bases at V and 7 bases at J, with 14 bases between the two ends. This CDR3 region has 14 residues. The CDR3 reads CASSAPRSVNIQYF. The CDR3 nucleotides are TGTGCCAGCAGTGCACCCCGGAGTGTGAACATTCAGTACTTC.

This clone was detected once. The genes are TRBV29-1 and TRBJ2-3, with D perhaps TRBD1 (5 bases). Trimming left V 4 bases short and J 1 base short, with 9 bases between. In germline, CDR1 is SQVTM, CDR2 ANQGSEA. The length of the CDR3 is 13 residues. DNA for the CDR3: TGCAGCGTTGTTCGCAGGGGCACAGATACGCAGTATTTT. As protein: CSVVRRGTDTQYF.

The chain has TRBV6-5 and TRBJ2-2; unclear D gene. V was pared by 0 bases and J by 2 bases, with 4 bases between. Germline CDR1 MNHEY, CDR2 SVGAGI. This CDR3 comprises 14 residues. The CDR3 here is CASSYSINTGELFF. Written as DNA, the CDR3 is TGTGCCAGCAGTTACTCAATAAACACCGGGGAGCTGTTTTTT.

This clone appeared many times. J is TRBJ2-1 and V is TRBV4-1, with 13 nucleotides matching TRBD2. Germline CDR1 MGHRA, CDR2 YSYEKL. This CDR3 is built from 15 residues. V lost 6 bases to trimming and J lost 5 bases; unmatched junction nucleotides: 4. CDR3: CASRKGLAGNNEQFF. The DNA for the CDR3 is TGCGCCAGCAGAAAGGGACTAGCGGGAAACAATGAGCAGTTCTTC.

The genes are TRBV4-1 and TRBJ2-7, with D perhaps TRBD2 (6 bases). V was trimmed by 4 bases and J by 7 bases, leaving 17 bases between them. The germline CDR1 and CDR2 sequences are MGHRA and YSYEKL. The CDR3 contains 14 residues. The CDR3 coding sequence is TGCGCCAGCAGCCTACGGGACTCGGATGGGGAGCAGTACTTC. Translated: CASSLRDSDGEQYF.

This chain links TRBV19 with TRBJ1-4; D is undetermined. The CDR3 contains 15 residues. The germline V and J ends were trimmed by 4 bases and 0 bases, with 9 bases remaining between them. Germline V gene lookup returns CDR1 LNHDA and CDR2 SQIVND (reference sequence). The CDR3 DNA sequence: TGTGCCAGTAGTACTTACAGTGCAACTAATGAAAAACTGTTTTTT. Translation gives CASSTYSATNEKLFF.